The entry that follows covers one T cell receptor (beta chain) sequence. No antigen is known for it. Nothing much larger sits one base from this clone, and base qualities are not available. TCRbeta CDR3 regions were amplified from genomic DNA using the immunoSEQ Assay, a bias-controlled multiplex PCR. The source study handled its data this way. The number of nucleated cells in each sample was estimated by amplification of reference gene primers within the assay. To quantify the absolute abundance of each unique TCRbeta CDR3 rearrangement, sequence reads were collapsed and filtered. For each sample, productive Simpson clonality was calculated as the square root of Simpson's diversity index across productive rearrangements. What TCRdb holds here is the immuneACCESS table cut down to in-frame rearrangements. Part of the clones is not present; checked against another copy, under half of the missing clones reflect an unresolved V gene, and the others are unexplained. D and trimming come from the DNA, and the V and J calls and clone size come from that table. The sample table records tens of thousands of clones; 70% to 90% of these occur just once. The ten biggest clones cover about 13% of the sample.

The sample is drawn from a study of blood T cell repertoires in COVID-19 (dated by TCRdb to 2020 to 2021). Broadly, across the study: Samples from collaborators originated in the United States, Italy and Spain and spanned both the acute and convalescent phases of COVID-19. Subjects who had been exposed to COVID-19, were actively infected with it, or had recovered from it provided the deeply sampled blood TCRbeta repertoires that made up the dataset. Where HLA class I and class II types were available, the types were taken from metadata supplied by the sample provider, not from assay-based typing. A freely available public database, intended as a resource for researchers studying the immune response to SARS-CoV-2, is where the repertoires were released. The material from the prospective study consisted of cDNA or gDNA derived from T cells, B-cell-depleted T cells, or PBMCs. A de-identified subject ID, COVID-19 status, age in years and sex were almost always included in the sample metadata. Samples came from the ongoing ImmuneRACE study (first 160 participants) plus 1,254 subjects from 6 global collaborators.

Germline trimming: 0 bases from V, 7 bases from J; junction bases outside gene matches: 11. The CDR3 contains 16 residues, cysteine and phenylalanine counted. Of all the DNA, just the CDR3 is kept, 48 bases in frame from base 1. CDR1 and CDR2, per the germline V gene (reference sequence), are LNHDA and SQIVND. Each collaborating institution followed its own protocols to collect whole blood in K2EDTA tubes. For TCRbeta analysis, collaborators shipped samples as frozen whole blood, isolated PBMCs, or DNA extracted from either of those sample types. Findings and caveats that apply to the study as a whole: The amount of clinical and demographic metadata varied by source and participant and was provided uncurated.

The TCR was taken from a woman between 55 and 75 years old with active COVID-19. The rearrangement joined TRBV19 to TRBJ1-2; 7 middle bases align to TRBD1. Sequences were obtained from peripheral blood. In nucleotides, the sequence is TGTGCCAGTAGTATAGATCCCCTCACAGGGGCCTCTGGCTACACCTTC. Translated, this is CASSIDPLTGASGYTF.